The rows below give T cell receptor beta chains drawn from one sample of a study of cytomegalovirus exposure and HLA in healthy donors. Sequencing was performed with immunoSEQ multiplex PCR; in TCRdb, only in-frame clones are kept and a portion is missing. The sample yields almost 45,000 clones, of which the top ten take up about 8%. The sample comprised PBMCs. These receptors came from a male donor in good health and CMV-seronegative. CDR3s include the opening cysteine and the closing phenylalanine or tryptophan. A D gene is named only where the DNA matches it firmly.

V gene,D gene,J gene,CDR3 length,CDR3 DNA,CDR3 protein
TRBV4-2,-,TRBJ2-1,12,TGTGCCAGCAGATCGGCAGGCAATGAGCAGTTCTTC,CASRSAGNEQFF
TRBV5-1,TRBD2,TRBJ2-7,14,TGCGCCAGCAGCTTGGCGGGGGGTTGGGACGAGCAGTACTTC,CASSLAGGWDEQYF
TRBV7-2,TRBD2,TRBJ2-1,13,TGTGCCAGCAGCTTAGGAGTGACTAGCGGGTGGTTCTTC,CASSLGVTSGWFF
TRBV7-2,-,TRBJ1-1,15,TGTGCCAGCAGCTCCTACACGGGGAGGGACACTGAAGCTTTCTTT,CASSSYTGRDTEAFF
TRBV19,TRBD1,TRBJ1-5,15,TGTGCCAGCATTGGGACAGGCGCACGGGGTCAGCCCCAGCATTTT,CASIGTGARGQPQHF
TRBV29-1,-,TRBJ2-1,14,TGCAGCGTTCTTGGGGCCACCGTAAACAATGAGCAGTTCTTC,CSVLGATVNNEQFF
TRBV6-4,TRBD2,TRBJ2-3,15,TGTGCCAGCAGTGAGAAGTTAGCGGGTACAGATACGCAGTATTTT,CASSEKLAGTDTQYF
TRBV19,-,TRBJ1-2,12,TGTGCCAGTAGTATCGACCGCGGGGGCTACACCTTC,CASSIDRGGYTF
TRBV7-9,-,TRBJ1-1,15,TGTGCCAGCAGCAGGGTGGGGCAGACTAACACTGAAGCTTTCTTT,CASSRVGQTNTEAFF
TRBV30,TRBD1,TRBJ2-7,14,TGTGCCTGGAGTACGACGGGACAGGGCTACGAGCAGTACTTC,CAWSTTGQGYEQYF
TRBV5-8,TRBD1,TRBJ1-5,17,TGTGCCAGCAGCTTGAAGACAGGGGGCTTAAGCAATCAGCCCCAGCATTTT,CASSLKTGGLSNQPQHF
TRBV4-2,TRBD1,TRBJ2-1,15,TGTGCCAGCAGCCAAAGACGGCAGGGGGACAATGAGCAGTTCTTC,CASSQRRQGDNEQFF
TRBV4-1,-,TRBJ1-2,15,TGCGCCAGCAGCCAGGGGTCAGGGCCTAACTATGGCTACACCTTC,CASSQGSGPNYGYTF
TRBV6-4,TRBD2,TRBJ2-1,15,TGTGCCAGCAGTGACGAGGTAGCGGGAGCGGATGAGCAGTTCTTC,CASSDEVAGADEQFF
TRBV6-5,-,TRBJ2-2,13,TGTGCCAGCAGTGCAACAGCCGCCGGGGAGCTGTTTTTT,CASSATAAGELFF
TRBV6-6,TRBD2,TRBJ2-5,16,TGTGCCAGCAGTGGGACTAGCGGGAGTAATGGAGAGACCCAGTACTTC,CASSGTSGSNGETQYF
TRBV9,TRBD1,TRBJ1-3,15,TGTGCCAGCAGCCCCGGACAGGGAGTAGGAAACACCATATATTTT,CASSPGQGVGNTIYF
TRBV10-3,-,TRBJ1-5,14,TGTGCCATCAGTGAGTCACCCGGGAATCAGCCCCAGCATTTT,CAISESPGNQPQHF
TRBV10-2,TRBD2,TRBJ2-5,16,TGCGCCAGCAGTAGACTAGCGGATTCGTACCAAGAGACCCAGTACTTC,CASSRLADSYQETQYF
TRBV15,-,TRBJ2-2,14,TGTGCCACCAGCATCTACCGGAACACCGGGGAGCTGTTTTTT,CATSIYRNTGELFF
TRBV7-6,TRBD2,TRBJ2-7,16,TGTGCCAGCAGGCCGGGACTAGCGGGAGGCTACTACGAGCAGTACTTC,CASRPGLAGGYYEQYF
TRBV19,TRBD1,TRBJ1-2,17,TGTGCCAGTAGTATCTCCAGGGGGCGCGGGACTAACTATGGCTACACCTTC,CASSISRGRGTNYGYTF
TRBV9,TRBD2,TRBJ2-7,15,TGTGCCAGCAGCGTAATGGGCGGGAGGGCCTACGAGCAGTACTTC,CASSVMGGRAYEQYF
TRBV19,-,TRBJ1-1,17,TGTGCCAGTACCCGGCCCGGAGCGGCAGCAATGAACACTGAAGCTTTCTTT,CASTRPGAAAMNTEAFF
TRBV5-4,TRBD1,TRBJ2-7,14,TGTGCCAGCAGCCTCCGGGACAGATCCTACGAGCAGTACTTC,CASSLRDRSYEQYF
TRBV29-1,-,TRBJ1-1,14,TGCAGCGTTGATGATGACAGGTGGAACACTGAAGCTTTCTTT,CSVDDDRWNTEAFF
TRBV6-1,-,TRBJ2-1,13,TGTGCCAGCAGTGAGTTAGTGAGCAATGAGCAGTTCTTC,CASSELVSNEQFF
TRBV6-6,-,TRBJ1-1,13,TGTGCCAGCAGTCCTCGGGGGAACACTGAAGCTTTCTTT,CASSPRGNTEAFF
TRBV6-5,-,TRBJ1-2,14,TGTGCCAGCACCAACCAGGGTGTCAAGAATGGCTACACCTTC,CASTNQGVKNGYTF
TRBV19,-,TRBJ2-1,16,TGTGCCAGTAGTCTCAGGGGCCGGGGAGTCTACAATGAGCAGTTCTTC,CASSLRGRGVYNEQFF
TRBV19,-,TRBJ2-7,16,TGTGCCAGTAGTACCGCCCTTGTGGGAGGTACCTACGAGCAGTACTTC,CASSTALVGGTYEQYF
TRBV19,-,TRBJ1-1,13,TGTGCCAGTAGTCCAGACCTAGAGGAGGAAGCTTTCTTT,CASSPDLEEEAFF
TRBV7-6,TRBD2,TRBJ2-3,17,TGTGCCAGCAGCCTCGGGACTAGCGGGAGTTATGGGGATACGCAGTATTTT,CASSLGTSGSYGDTQYF
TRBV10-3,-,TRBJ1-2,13,TGTGCCATCACCGACCGGGACACCGAGAGCTACACCTTC,CAITDRDTESYTF
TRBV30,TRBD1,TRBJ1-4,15,TGTGCCTGGAGTGTACCAGACAGGGGTGAGGAAAAACTGTTTTTT,CAWSVPDRGEEKLFF
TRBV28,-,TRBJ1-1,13,TGTGCCAGCACCTGGGGGGGGCGAACTGAAGCTTTCTTT,CASTWGGRTEAFF
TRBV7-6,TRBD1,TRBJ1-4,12,TGTGCCAGCCGGACAGGGGGTGAAAAACTGTTTTTT,CASRTGGEKLFF
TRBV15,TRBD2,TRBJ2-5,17,TGTGCCACCAGCAAAGGGGGACTAGCGGGGTACCAAGAGACCCAGTACTTC,CATSKGGLAGYQETQYF
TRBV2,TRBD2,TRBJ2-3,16,TGTGCCAGCAGTGAGGTCGCGGGAGGGAGCACAGATACGCAGTATTTT,CASSEVAGGSTDTQYF
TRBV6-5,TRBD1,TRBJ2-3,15,TGTGCCAGCAGTTACTCGAGTAGGGGGCGAGATACGCAGTATTTT,CASSYSSRGRDTQYF
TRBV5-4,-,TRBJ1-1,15,TGTGCCAGCAGCTTGGCCCTACAGGGTGGCACTGAAGCTTTCTTT,CASSLALQGGTEAFF
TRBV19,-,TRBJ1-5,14,TGTGCCAGTAGCTATCAGCAGGGGAATCAGCCCCAGCATTTT,CASSYQQGNQPQHF
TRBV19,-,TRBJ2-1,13,TGTGCCAGTAGTATCCCCGGGGACAATGAGCAGTTCTTC,CASSIPGDNEQFF
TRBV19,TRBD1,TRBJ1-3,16,TGTGCCAGTAGTATAGACCGGACAGGCTCTGGAAACACCATATATTTT,CASSIDRTGSGNTIYF
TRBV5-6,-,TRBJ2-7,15,TGTGCCAGCAGCTTGTGGGGGGTACACTCCTACGAGCAGTACTTC,CASSLWGVHSYEQYF
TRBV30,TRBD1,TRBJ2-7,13,TGTGCCTGGAGGGTCGGACAGGGCTACGAGCAGTACTTC,CAWRVGQGYEQYF
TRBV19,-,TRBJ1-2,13,TGTGCCAGTAGTATAGCCAGGGGCGATGGCTACACCTTC,CASSIARGDGYTF
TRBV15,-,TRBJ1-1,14,TGTGCCACCAGCAGAGGTGGTGTGAGCACTGAAGCTTTCTTT,CATSRGGVSTEAFF
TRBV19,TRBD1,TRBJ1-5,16,TGTGCCAGTAGTATGTTAGGACAGGGAAAAAATCAGCCCCAGCATTTT,CASSMLGQGKNQPQHF
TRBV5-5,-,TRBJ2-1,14,TGTGCCAGCAGCTCGGGCGGGGTCTACAATGAGCAGTTCTTC,CASSSGGVYNEQFF
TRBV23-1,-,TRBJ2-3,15,TGCGCCAGCAGTCAAACAGGATTCCCCGCGGATACGCAGTATTTT,CASSQTGFPADTQYF
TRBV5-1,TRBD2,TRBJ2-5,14,TGCGCCAGCAGCTATCGGGGGAGGGAAGAGACCCAGTACTTC,CASSYRGREETQYF
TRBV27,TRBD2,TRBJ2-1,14,TGTGCCAGCAGTCCTCTAGCGGGAGTCAATGAGCAGTTCTTC,CASSPLAGVNEQFF